Sequencing of this T cell receptor beta chain was carried out in a study of cytomegalovirus exposure and HLA in healthy donors. General study results and limits: Researchers counted 150 to 200 TCR beta chains as cytomegalovirus-associated. Analysis performed later showed TCR beta chains linked to HLA being more clonally expanded than equally common others.

The PCR ran on 60 Vbeta and 13 Jbeta primers. The repertoire was sequenced with immunoSEQ multiplex PCR; TCRdb's copy has only in-frame clones and lacks some. Among roughly 120,000 clones, approximately 15% were seen once, and the ten largest hold roughly 2%. This clone has just a few counts. Its antigen remains unknown. Sequencing input: PBMCs. The receptor was derived from a woman aged 18-29 years in good health and CMV-seronegative.

In nucleotides, the CDR3 is TGTGCCAGCAGCTTAGGGAGGGAAGCCCAGTACTTC. Its translation is CASSLGREAQYF. The rearrangement joins TRBV11-2 to TRBJ2-5; TRBD2 is a possible D gene (6 bases). The CDR3 is made up of 12 amino acids. Trimming removed 1 base at V and 9 bases at J, with 9 bases between. The germline V gene encodes CDR1 SGHAT and CDR2 FQNNGV.